Below are 28 T cell receptor beta chains sequenced from a single sample in a study of blood T cell repertoires in COVID-19. The method was immunoSEQ multiplex PCR; TCRdb's version includes in-frame clones alone and lacks a portion of them. The sample has some 360,000 clones, roughly 87% seen once. Sequenced sample: peripheral blood. The receptors were sampled from a woman aged 60-75 years with COVID-19, enrolled during active disease.

The J gene is TRBJ2-5, the V gene TRBV5-1; 9 nucleotides agree with TRBD1. J was trimmed by 6 bases and V by 4 bases; bases with no gene match: 7. CDR1 is SGHRS and CDR2 is YFSETQ in the germline V gene. The CDR3 sequence is 14 residues long. CDR3 sequence reads: CASSPGQGEKTQYF. The CDR3 DNA follows: TGCGCCAGCAGCCCGGGACAGGGAGAAAAGACCCAGTACTTC.

The rearrangement joins TRBV7-8 to TRBJ1-4; no clear D. The CDR3 is 16 residues long. The V end lost 2 bases, the J end lost 0 bases, and 10 bases lay between the germline ends. The germline CDR1 and CDR2 sequences are SGHVS and FQNEAQ. CDR3 residues: CASSLSQRATNEKLFF. CDR3 DNA sequence: TGTGCCAGCAGCTTATCCCAGCGCGCAACTAATGAAAAACTGTTTTTT.

The V call is TRBV9, the J call TRBJ1-2; no firm D call. Germline V gene sequence: CDR1 SGDLS, CDR2 YYNGEE. V was cut by 4 bases and J by 3 bases, with 4 bases left in between. The CDR3 spans 11 residues. CDR3 in DNA: TGTGCCAGCAGCTCTGACTATGGCTACACCTTC. It encodes CASSSDYGYTF.

This clone showed up just once. The rearrangement joins TRBV7-7 to TRBJ2-1, with 9 bases fitting TRBD1. There are 15 residues in the CDR3. V dropped 5 bases and J dropped 13; count of bases not matched to a gene: 15. Looked up from germline, CDR1 is SSHAT and CDR2 is FNYEAQ (reference sequence). In DNA form, the CDR3 reads TGTGCCAGCAGCCCAGGACAGGGGAACTCAGCCCTCCAGTTCTTC. It specifies CASSPGQGNSALQFF.

This chain connects TRBV27 to TRBJ1-5; 8 bases align to TRBD1. The J segment lost 11 bases and the V segment lost 5 bases, leaving 11 bases of the junction unmatched. Looked up from germline, CDR1 is MNHEY and CDR2 is SMNVEV (reference sequence). This CDR3 has 14 residues. The DNA of the CDR3 is TGTGCCAGCAGTCCCTCAGGGGGCAGGCATTCCCAGCATTTT. It codes for CASSPSGGRHSQHF.

The V call is TRBV19, the J call TRBJ1-5, with D maybe TRBD1 (5 bases). The CDR3 runs to 13 residues. Deletions cut 6 bases from V and 6 bases from J, with 12 bases between. Germline assignment: CDR1 LNHDA and CDR2 SQIVND (reference sequence). The CDR3 region is CASRREGRQPQHF. The CDR3 DNA sequence: TGTGCCAGTAGGAGGGAGGGACGTCAGCCCCAGCATTTT.

The rearrangement joins TRBV6-5 to TRBJ1-1, with 10 bases fitting TRBD1. This CDR3 is built from 13 residues. CDR1 is MNHEY and CDR2 is SVGAGI in the germline V gene. Unmatched junction bases numbered 3, after V lost 6 bases and J lost 5 bases. The CDR3 sequence: CASRDRGRTEAFF. The CDR3 region has the DNA TGTGCCAGCAGAGACAGGGGGCGGACTGAAGCTTTCTTT.

This chain connects TRBV2 to TRBJ2-7; unclear D gene. The germline gives CDR1 SNHLY, CDR2 FYNNEI. Between the trimmed V and J ends, which lost 4 bases and 7 bases, there was a span of 8 bases. The CDR3 is 11 amino acids. The CDR3 loop is CASSGDFEQYF. The CDR3 region has the DNA TGTGCCAGCAGTGGAGACTTTGAGCAGTACTTC. The full variable domain, rest sourced from reference TRBV2 and TRBJ2-7, is EPEVTQTPSHQVTQMGQEVILRCVPISNHLYFYWYRQILGQKVEFLVSFYNNEISEKSEIFDDQFSVERPDGSNFTLKIRSTKLEDSAMYFCASSGDFEQYFGPGTRLTVT.

The chain has TRBV7-9 and TRBJ1-2; 7 bases match TRBD1. Germline CDR1 reads SEHNR; CDR2 reads FQNEAQ (reference sequence). The CDR3 totals 16 residues. V was clipped by 1 base and J by 4 bases; unmatched bases: 9. The CDR3 spells CASSLVTEEGAYGYTF. The CDR3 bases are TGTGCCAGCAGCTTAGTAACAGAGGAGGGGGCCTATGGCTACACCTTC.

The chain joins TRBV4-1 to TRBJ2-5; 7 bases align to TRBD2. CDR3 length: 16 amino acids. Per germline, CDR1 MGHRA and CDR2 YSYEKL. With 3 bases clipped from V and 1 base from J, the junction kept 8 bases outside the gene matches. The CDR3 is CASSQALGGSQETQYF. The CDR3 nucleotides read TGCGCCAGCAGCCAGGCTCTGGGAGGGTCCCAAGAGACCCAGTACTTC.

The rearrangement uses TRBV19 and TRBJ2-3, with TRBD2 identical over 8 bases. Per germline, CDR1 LNHDA and CDR2 SQIVND (reference sequence). V dropped 4 bases and J dropped 5; count of bases not matched to a gene: 11. CDR3 length equals 16 residues. CDR3 sequence (DNA): TGTGCCAGTAGTAGCCGACGGGGGGGCCGAGGAGATACGCAGTATTTT. Translated, it gives CASSSRRGGRGDTQYF.

This chain uses TRBV19 with TRBJ1-4, with a possible D match to TRBD1 (6 bases). CDR1 is LNHDA, CDR2 SQIVND, per germline (reference sequence). Between the trimmed V and J ends, which lost 7 bases and 0 bases, there was a span of 12 bases. The CDR3 contains 15 residues. DNA for the CDR3: TGTGCCAGTAAGGGGGGGACTACAACTAATGAAAAACTGTTTTTT. Amino acids: CASKGGTTTNEKLFF.

V usage is TRBV3-1 (or the pseudogene TRBV3-2) and J usage is TRBJ2-7, with 9 bases matching TRBD2. The length of the CDR3 is 13 residues. J gave up 6 bases and V 7 bases, and 7 bases lay outside the gene matches. Germline CDR1 reads LGHDT; CDR2 reads YNNKEL (reference sequence). The CDR3 sequence: CASIPRGGGEQYF. The CDR3 nucleotides are TGTGCCAGCATTCCGCGGGGGGGAGGCGAGCAGTACTTC.

The rearrangement joins TRBV5-1 to TRBJ1-2; D unclear. This CDR3 spans 11 amino acids. V lost 4 bases and J lost 8, with 9 bases in between. Germline CDR1 SGHRS, CDR2 YFSETQ. The CDR3 reads CASSPGHGYTF. CDR3 bases: TGCGCCAGCAGCCCAGGCCACGGCTACACCTTC. Full variable domain (remainder filled in from reference TRBV5-1 and TRBJ1-2): KAGVTQTPRYLIKTRGQQVTLSCSPISGHRSVSWYQQTPGQGLQFLFEYFSETQRNKGNFPGRFSGRQFSNSRSEMNVSTLELGDSALYLCASSPGHGYTFGSGTRLTVV.

The CDR3 DNA is TGTGCCAGTAGTATCACCGGGAGCCCCTACGAGCAGTACTTC. Protein product: CASSITGSPYEQYF. This sequence joins TRBV19 and TRBJ2-7; the D gene is possibly TRBD2 (6 bases). Germline CDR1 reads LNHDA; CDR2 reads SQIVND (reference sequence). Trimming removed 3 bases at V and 2 bases at J, with 11 bases between. The CDR3 loop spans 14 amino acids.

The chain uses TRBV2 and TRBJ2-3; TRBD2 matches at 10 bases. CDR1 SNHLY and CDR2 FYNNEI come from the germline V gene. The CDR3 extends over 15 amino acids. The V gene end was trimmed by 7 bases and the J gene end by 2 bases; junction bases not matched to a gene: 6. The CDR3 DNA reads TGTGCCAGCACCCGGACTAGCGGTCTCACAGATACGCAGTATTTT. Its protein product is CASTRTSGLTDTQYF.

The CDR3 loop reads CASSIPGAYEQYF. In DNA, the CDR3 is TGTGCCAGTAGTATCCCGGGGGCCTACGAGCAGTACTTC. The chain is built from TRBV19 and TRBJ2-7, with a weak D call TRBD2 (6 bases). The CDR3 has 13 amino acids. Trimming removed 3 bases from V and 2 bases from J, with 8 bases in between. Germline V gene lookup returns CDR1 LNHDA and CDR2 SQIVND (reference sequence). Drawing the rest from reference TRBV19 and TRBJ2-7, the complete variable domain is DGGITQSPKYLFRKEGQNVTLSCEQNLNHDAMYWYRQDPGQGLRLIYYSQIVNDFQKGDIAEGYSVSREKKESFPLTVTSAQKNPTAFYLCASSIPGAYEQYFGPGTRLTVT.

CDR3 bases: TGTGCCAGCAGCTTAGCGGGACTAGCGGGGGCCACAGATACGCAGTATTTT. Its translation is CASSLAGLAGATDTQYF. The chain carries TRBV7-8 and TRBJ2-3; 14 positions agree with TRBD2. This CDR3 spans 17 amino acids. V trimming: 0 bases; J trimming: 2 bases; junction bases outside the gene matches: 1. Germline lookup yields CDR1 SGHVS and CDR2 FQNEAQ.

V is TRBV19 and J is TRBJ1-1; 7 bases match TRBD1. Germline values: CDR1 LNHDA, CDR2 SQIVND (reference sequence). This CDR3 contains 18 residues. V trimming: 4 bases; J trimming: 0 bases; junction bases outside the gene matches: 14. The CDR3 DNA sequence: TGTGCCAGTAGTACGGGACAGCGAGCAAGAGACATGAACACTGAAGCTTTCTTT. Translating gives CASSTGQRARDMNTEAFF.

The chain combines TRBV5-1 with TRBJ1-5; D not certain. This CDR3 has 13 amino acids. Germline assignment: CDR1 SGHRS and CDR2 YFSETQ. V was cut by 4 bases and J by 4 bases, with 9 bases left in between. CDR3 loop: CASSPGGNQPQHF. Written as DNA, the CDR3 is TGCGCCAGCAGCCCGGGAGGAAATCAGCCCCAGCATTTT.

This chain links TRBV5-1 with TRBJ2-3; TRBD2 agrees at 15 bases. The CDR3 spans 18 residues. Trimming removed 4 bases from V and 4 bases from J; junction bases left unmatched: 10. The germline CDR1 and CDR2 sequences are SGHRS and YFSETQ. The CDR3 nucleotides are TGCGCCAGCAGCCCTTTCCCGGGACTAGCGGGGGGCCCAGATACGCAGTATTTT. It is translated as CASSPFPGLAGGPDTQYF. Based on the CDR3 plus reference TRBV5-1 and TRBJ2-3, the full variable domain is KAGVTQTPRYLIKTRGQQVTLSCSPISGHRSVSWYQQTPGQGLQFLFEYFSETQRNKGNFPGRFSGRQFSNSRSEMNVSTLELGDSALYLCASSPFPGLAGGPDTQYFGPGTRLTVL.

In regard to this clone: Other DNA sequences in the same sample also yield this CDR3. CDR3 region: CASSLGAANTEAFF. The CDR3 region has the DNA TGCGCCAGCAGCTTGGGTGCGGCAAACACTGAAGCTTTCTTT. V usage is TRBV5-1 and J usage is TRBJ1-1, with D unresolved. V gave up 0 bases and J gave up 2 bases, with 8 bases separating them. Germline V gene data show CDR1 as SGHRS and CDR2 as YFSETQ. The CDR3 sequence is 14 residues long.

The chain links TRBV2 to TRBJ2-7; a possible D gene is TRBD2 (6 bases). The CDR3 covers 16 residues. The V end was cut by 4 bases, the J end by 2 bases, with 18 bases between. Germline loops: CDR1 SNHLY, CDR2 FYNNEI. CDR3 amino acids: CASSGSGSRTAYEQYF. The CDR3 region has the DNA TGTGCCAGCAGTGGGTCCGGGAGTCGAACCGCCTACGAGCAGTACTTC.

The chain combines TRBV6-6 with TRBJ1-5, with a possible D match to TRBD1 (6 bases). CDR3 length: 14 amino acids. The V gene's germline CDR1 is MNHNY and CDR2 SVGAGI (reference sequence). Trimming cost V 2 bases and J 6 bases, with 11 bases left between them. This chain's CDR3 is CASSYRTEGQPQHF. In DNA, the CDR3 is TGTGCCAGCAGTTACAGGACAGAGGGTCAGCCCCAGCATTTT.

The rearrangement uses TRBV5-1 and TRBJ1-6, with 10 bases lining up with TRBD1. The CDR3 loop spans 17 amino acids. The germline V gene encodes CDR1 SGHRS and CDR2 YFSETQ. With 0 bases clipped from V and 10 bases from J, the junction kept 10 bases outside the gene matches. CDR3 nucleotides: TGCGCCAGCAGCTTGGCCCAGACAGGGGGCTTAGGGTCACCCCTCCACTTT. Encoded protein: CASSLAQTGGLGSPLHF.

The rearrangement links TRBV9 to TRBJ1-4; D is uncertain. V was shortened by 2 bases and J by 3 bases, with 11 bases between the two germline ends. Germline CDR1 and CDR2: SGDLS and YYNGEE. This CDR3 is 15 amino acids long. CDR3 protein: CASSVTGRANEKLFF. CDR3 coding DNA: TGTGCCAGCAGCGTTACGGGAAGGGCTAATGAAAAACTGTTTTTT.

The CDR3 spells CASRGRNEKLFF. CDR3 in DNA: TGTGCCAGCAGAGGGAGAAATGAAAAACTGTTTTTT. The J gene is TRBJ1-4, the V gene TRBV28; D uncertain. The germline CDR1 and CDR2 sequences are MDHEN and SYDVKM. The CDR3 contains 12 residues. V was cut by 6 bases and J by 5 bases, with 7 bases left in between. Full variable domain (remainder filled in from reference TRBV28 and TRBJ1-4): DVKVTQSSRYLVKRTGEKVFLECVQDMDHENMFWYRQDPGLGLRLIYFSYDVKMKEKGDIPEGYSVSREKKERFSLILESASTNQTSMYLCASRGRNEKLFFGSGTQLSVL.

The chain combines TRBV6-5 with TRBJ1-1, with D perhaps matching TRBD1 (5 bases). Germline V CDR1 and CDR2: MNHEY, SVGAGI. The CDR3 covers 14 residues. V was trimmed by 11 bases and J by 3 bases, leaving 19 bases between them. In nucleotides, the CDR3 is TGTGCCGGAGGGGCCGTGGGGGGTTACACTGAAGCTTTCTTT. This encodes CAGGAVGGYTEAFF.